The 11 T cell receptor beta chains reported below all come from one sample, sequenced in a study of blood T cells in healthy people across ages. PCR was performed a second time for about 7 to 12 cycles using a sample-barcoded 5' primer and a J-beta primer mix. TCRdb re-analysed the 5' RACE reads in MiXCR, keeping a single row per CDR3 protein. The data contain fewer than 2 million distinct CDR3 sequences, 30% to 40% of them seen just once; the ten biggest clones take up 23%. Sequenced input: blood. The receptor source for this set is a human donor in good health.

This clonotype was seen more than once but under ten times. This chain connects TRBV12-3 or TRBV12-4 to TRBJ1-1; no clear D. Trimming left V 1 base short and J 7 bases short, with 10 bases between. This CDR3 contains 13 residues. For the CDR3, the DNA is TGTGCCAGCAGTTTAGGTTCTGGACTTGAAGCTTTCTTT. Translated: CASSLGSGLEAFF.

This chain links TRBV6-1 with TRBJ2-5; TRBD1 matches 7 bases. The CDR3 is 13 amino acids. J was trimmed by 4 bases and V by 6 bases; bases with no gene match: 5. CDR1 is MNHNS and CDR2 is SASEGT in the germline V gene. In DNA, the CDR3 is TGTGCCAGCAGGGTCACAGGGGTAGAGACCCAGTACTTC. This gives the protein CASRVTGVETQYF.

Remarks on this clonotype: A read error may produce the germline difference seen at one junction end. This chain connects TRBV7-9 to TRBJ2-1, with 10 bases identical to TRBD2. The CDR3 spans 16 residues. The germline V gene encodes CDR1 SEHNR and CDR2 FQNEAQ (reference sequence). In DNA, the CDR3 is TGTACCAGCAGCATGGAAGCGGGGGGGCCTAATAATGAGCAGTTCTTC. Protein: CTSSMEAGGPNNEQFF.

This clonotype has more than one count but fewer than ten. The CDR3 sequence is CATSRGGVGTPETQYF. The DNA of the CDR3 is TGTGCCACCAGCAGAGGAGGGGTGGGGACCCCAGAGACCCAGTACTTC. This chain joins TRBV15 and TRBJ2-5, with D perhaps matching TRBD1 or TRBD2 (5 bases each). This CDR3 is built from 16 residues. The V gene's germline CDR1 is LNHNV and CDR2 YYDKDF (reference sequence). The germline V and J ends were trimmed by 1 base and 4 bases, with 16 bases remaining between them. The entire variable domain, with the rest obtained from reference TRBV15 and TRBJ2-5, is as follows: DAMVIQNPRYQVTQFGKPVTLSCSQTLNHNVMYWYQQKSSQAPKLLFHYYDKDFNNEADTPDNFQSRRPNTSFCFLDIRSPGLGDTAMYLCATSRGGVGTPETQYFGPGTRLLVL.

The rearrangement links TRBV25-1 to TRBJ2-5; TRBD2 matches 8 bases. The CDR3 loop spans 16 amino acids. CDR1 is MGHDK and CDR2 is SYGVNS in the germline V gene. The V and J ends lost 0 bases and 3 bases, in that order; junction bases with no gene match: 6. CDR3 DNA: TGTGCCAGCAGTGAATATCCCGGACTAGCAGAAGAGACCCAGTACTTC. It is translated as CASSEYPGLAEETQYF.

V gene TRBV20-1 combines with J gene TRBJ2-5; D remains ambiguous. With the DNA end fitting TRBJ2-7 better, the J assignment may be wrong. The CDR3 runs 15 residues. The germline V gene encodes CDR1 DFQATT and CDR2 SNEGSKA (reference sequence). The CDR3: CSASPRGWVSDEQYF. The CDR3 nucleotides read TGCAGTGCTTCCCCTCGAGGTTGGGTTTCAGACGAGCAGTACTTC.

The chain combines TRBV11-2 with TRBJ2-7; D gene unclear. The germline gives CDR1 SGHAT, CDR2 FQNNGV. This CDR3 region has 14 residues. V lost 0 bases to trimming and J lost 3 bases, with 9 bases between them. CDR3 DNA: TGTGCCAGCAGCTTAGATCCGGGCTTCTACGAGCAGTACTTC. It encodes CASSLDPGFYEQYF. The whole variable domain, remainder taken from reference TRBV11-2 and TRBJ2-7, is EAGVAQSPRYKIIEKRQSVAFWCNPISGHATLYWYQQILGQGPKLLIQFQNNGVVDDSQLPKDRFSAERLKGVDSTLKIQPAKLEDSAVYLCASSLDPGFYEQYFGPGTRLTVT.

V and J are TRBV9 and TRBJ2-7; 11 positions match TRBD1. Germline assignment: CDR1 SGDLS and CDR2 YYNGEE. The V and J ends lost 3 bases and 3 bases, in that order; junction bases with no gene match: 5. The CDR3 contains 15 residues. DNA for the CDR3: TGTGCCAGCAGCGACCGGGACAGGGGGATCTACGAGCAGTACTTC. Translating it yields CASSDRDRGIYEQYF.

CDR3: CASSLEGEGRAFF. The CDR3 DNA sequence: TGCGCCAGCAGCTTGGAGGGTGAAGGAAGGGCTTTCTTT. This chain joins TRBV5-1 and TRBJ1-1; D not certain. The germline CDR1 and CDR2 sequences are SGHRS and YFSETQ. The CDR3 consists of 13 residues. The ends were cut back, 0 bases at V and 11 bases at J, with 14 bases in the middle.

CDR3 in DNA: TGCGCCAGCAGCTTGGGCAGGGAAACCGGGGAGCTGTTTTTT. It specifies CASSLGRETGELFF. V and J are TRBV5-1 and TRBJ2-2; D perhaps matches TRBD1 (5 bases). CDR1 is SGHRS, CDR2 YFSETQ, per germline. V was cut by 0 bases and J by 5 bases, with 8 bases left in between. This CDR3 comprises 14 residues.

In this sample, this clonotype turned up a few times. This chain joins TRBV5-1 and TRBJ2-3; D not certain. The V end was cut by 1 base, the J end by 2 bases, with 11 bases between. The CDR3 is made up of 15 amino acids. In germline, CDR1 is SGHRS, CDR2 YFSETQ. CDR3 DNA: TGCGCCAGCAGCTTGACGGTTCTCCTCACAGATACGCAGTATTTT. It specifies CASSLTVLLTDTQYF.